This T cell receptor beta chain came from a study of T cell changes during pregnancy in multiple sclerosis. V shed 1 base and J 1 base; nucleotides not matched to a gene: 4. Germline values: CDR1 SGHDN, CDR2 FVKESK. The CDR3 loop spans 15 amino acids. Only in-frame clones appear in the TCRdb table, and some are missing; sequencing was by immunoSEQ multiplex PCR. The sample lists 30,000 to 45,000 clones; roughly 90% were seen once. This TCR derives from a female donor with multiple sclerosis, enrolled in a pregnancy study. The sequencing here drew on CD8+ T cells from peripheral blood mononuclear cells, taken before pregnancy. The chain combines TRBV14 with TRBJ2-7, with 7 positions matching TRBD1. As DNA, the CDR3 is TGTGCCAGCAGCCAAGGTCCGACAGGGTCCTACGAGCAGTACTTC. Protein sequence: CASSQGPTGSYEQYF.